The 17 T cell receptor beta chains below were found in one sample sequenced in a study of CD8+ T cells in alopecia areata. Sequencing used cDNA as its template, made by extracting RNA and reverse transcribing it. Clones were read by immunoSEQ multiplex PCR, and TCRdb kept only the in-frame ones, dropping some. Of about 190,000 clones listed, under 80% are singletons. This sample's treatment: oral pan-JAK inhibitor, 5-10 mg twice daily. Sequences were derived from CD4+ T cells sorted from blood, sampled between weeks 47 and 50, from a patient treated with tofacitinib. These TCRs come from a human donor with alopecia areata.

This chain uses TRBV6-1 with TRBJ2-1; 7 nucleotides align to TRBD1. The V segment lost 4 bases and the J segment 15 bases; nucleotides outside the gene matches: 9. The CDR3 has 12 residues. Germline V gives CDR1 MNHNS, CDR2 SASEGT. The chain's CDR3 is CASSGYPGQLFF. The CDR3 DNA reads as TGTGCCAGCAGTGGGTACCCGGGACAGTTGTTCTTC.

The rearrangement uses TRBV15 and TRBJ1-2, with no clear D. The CDR3 extends over 14 amino acids. Germline V gene lookup returns CDR1 LNHNV and CDR2 YYDKDF (reference sequence). V lost 3 bases to trimming and J lost 4 bases, with 12 bases between them. The CDR3 here is CATSSLGPGYGYTF. The DNA for the CDR3 is TGTGCCACCAGCAGTCTCGGGCCAGGCTATGGCTACACCTTC.

This clone was detected once. V is TRBV27 and J is TRBJ1-2; D is uncertain. V lost 4 bases to trimming and J lost 3 bases, with 9 bases between them. CDR1 is MNHEY, CDR2 SMNVEV, per germline (reference sequence). The CDR3 sequence is 13 residues long. CDR3 sequence: CASSSASHYGYTF. The CDR3 nucleotides are TGTGCCAGCAGTTCCGCGTCCCACTATGGCTACACCTTC.

The chain uses TRBV19 and TRBJ2-7; the D gene is possibly TRBD1 (6 bases). CDR3 length: 13 residues. V was shortened by 5 bases and J by 3 bases, with 11 bases between the two germline ends. Germline lookup yields CDR1 LNHDA and CDR2 SQIVND (reference sequence). The CDR3 here is CASSPQGFYEQYF. As DNA, the CDR3 is TGTGCCAGTAGTCCCCAGGGGTTCTACGAGCAGTACTTC.

This clone was counted a few times. This chain joins TRBV7-3 and TRBJ2-1, with D possibly being TRBD1 (5 bases). The CDR3 spans 14 residues. Trimming shortened V by 1 base and J by 7 bases, and 11 bases separated the two germline ends. CDR1 and CDR2 (germline): SGHTA, FQGTGA. The CDR3 coding sequence is TGTGCCAGCAGCTTAAAGTGGGGCTATAATGAGCAGTTCTTC. Translation: CASSLKWGYNEQFF.

This clone has more than one count but fewer than ten. The chain couples TRBV29-1 to TRBJ1-2; D remains unclear. This CDR3 is built from 15 residues. V shed 2 bases and J shed 2 bases, with 15 bases lying between them. Germline CDR1 reads SQVTM; CDR2 reads ANQGSEA. CDR3 in amino acids: CSVEPGTRGNYGYTF. The CDR3 nucleotides read TGCAGCGTTGAACCCGGTACACGGGGAAACTATGGCTACACCTTC.

J is TRBJ1-1 and V is TRBV29-1, with TRBD1 identical over 9 bases. The ends lost 6 bases at V and 3 bases at J; junction bases unmatched: 5. Germline CDR1 and CDR2: SQVTM and ANQGSEA. The CDR3 has 13 amino acids. The CDR3 loop reads CSVGQGRHTEAFF. For the CDR3, the DNA is TGCAGCGTGGGACAGGGAAGGCACACTGAAGCTTTCTTT.

The chain employs TRBV30 and TRBJ1-5; tentatively, D is TRBD1 (6 bases). Germline loops: CDR1 GTSNPN, CDR2 SVGIG (reference sequence). Trimming stripped 3 bases from V and 3 bases from J, with 18 bases between. The CDR3 is 16 residues long. The CDR3 DNA reads TGTGCCTGGAGGCCCGGAGGACAGACTTTCAATCAGCCCCAGCATTTT. Translating it yields CAWRPGGQTFNQPQHF.

The chain links TRBV27 to TRBJ1-5; D may be TRBD1 (5 bases). V shed 3 bases and J shed 2 bases, with 11 bases lying between them. This CDR3 comprises 15 residues. CDR1 and CDR2 from the germline V gene are MNHEY and SMNVEV (reference sequence). The CDR3 region has the DNA TGTGCCAGCAGTTTGGTTCAGGGAGGCAATCAGCCCCAGCATTTT. This sequence encodes CASSLVQGGNQPQHF.

The V call is TRBV5-6, the J call TRBJ2-5; D unresolved. Trimming took off 0 bases at V and 5 bases at J, with 8 bases between the two ends. The CDR3 is 13 amino acids. Germline V gene lookup returns CDR1 SGHDT and CDR2 YYEEEE. CDR3 DNA: TGTGCCAGCAGCTTGGGGCCCTTGGAGACCCAGTACTTC. Translating it yields CASSLGPLETQYF.

The chain couples TRBV29-1 to TRBJ1-1, with D unclear. There are 11 residues in the CDR3. Trimming stripped 4 bases from V and 12 bases from J, with 15 bases between. Germline assignment: CDR1 SQVTM and CDR2 ANQGSEA. The CDR3 bases are TGCAGCGTTGGCGACACCCTGGGGTCTTTCTTT. It is translated as CSVGDTLGSFF.

The chain links TRBV27 to TRBJ2-3; a possible D gene is TRBD1 (5 bases). The V gene lost 4 bases and the J gene lost 3 bases, with 14 bases spanning the gap. CDR1 and CDR2 from the germline V gene are MNHEY and SMNVEV (reference sequence). This CDR3 has 15 residues. CDR3 loop: CASSWQGMGTDTQYF. DNA for the CDR3: TGTGCCAGCAGTTGGCAGGGAATGGGGACAGATACGCAGTATTTT.

V usage is TRBV5-6 and J usage is TRBJ2-7; D is possibly TRBD2 (7 bases). The CDR3 runs 15 residues. Germline values: CDR1 SGHDT, CDR2 YYEEEE. V dropped 1 base and J dropped 2 bases, with 13 bases sitting between them. Here the CDR3 DNA reads TGTGCCAGCAGCTTGTCCGGGGGGCCGACCTACGAGCAGTACTTC. Protein product: CASSLSGGPTYEQYF.

CDR3 sequence: CAISVKGLKLFF. The CDR3 DNA follows: TGTGCCATCAGTGTTAAGGGTTTAAAACTGTTTTTT. This chain joins TRBV10-3 and TRBJ1-4; D uncertain. The CDR3 is 12 amino acids. The V gene lost 4 bases and the J gene lost 10 bases, with 10 bases spanning the gap. Per the germline V gene, CDR1 is ENHRY and CDR2 is SYGVKD.

In this sample, this clone turned up many times. The chain employs TRBV7-2 and TRBJ1-2, with 7 nucleotides matching TRBD1. This CDR3 has 12 amino acids. CDR1 and CDR2 (germline): SGHTA, FQGNSA. J lost 7 bases, V lost 8 bases, and 7 bases had no gene match. CDR3 loop: CASGHRGGGYTF. In DNA form, the CDR3 reads TGTGCCAGCGGACACAGGGGAGGTGGCTACACCTTC.

The genes are TRBV7-2 and TRBJ2-3, with D perhaps TRBD1 (5 bases). From germline, CDR1 is SGHTA and CDR2 FQGNSA. This CDR3 is built from 15 residues. The V end was cut by 5 bases, the J end by 3 bases, with 15 bases between. The CDR3 protein is CASSPRAGKTDTQYF. Written as DNA, the CDR3 is TGTGCCAGCAGCCCCCGGGCAGGGAAGACAGATACGCAGTATTTT.

The V gene is TRBV5-1, the J gene TRBJ2-7; TRBD1 agrees at 8 bases. Germline V gene sequence: CDR1 SGHRS, CDR2 YFSETQ. The CDR3 loop spans 15 amino acids. Germline trimming cut 4 bases from V and 3 bases from J; bases unmatched to any gene: 9. The DNA for the CDR3 is TGCGCCAGCAGCACGGGGACAGGCCCAATCTACGAGCAGTACTTC. Its protein is CASSTGTGPIYEQYF. The full variable domain, rest sourced from reference TRBV5-1 and TRBJ2-7, is KAGVTQTPRYLIKTRGQQVTLSCSPISGHRSVSWYQQTPGQGLQFLFEYFSETQRNKGNFPGRFSGRQFSNSRSEMNVSTLELGDSALYLCASSTGTGPIYEQYFGPGTRLTVT.